This T cell receptor (beta chain) stems from a study of T cells in Graves' hyperthyroidism and ophthalmopathy. The investigators amplified TCR beta CDR3 regions from RNA transcripts. RT-PCR in the first round (using the HTBI primer set) targeted the TCR CDR3. TCRdb reanalysed the multiplex PCR reads using MiXCR and keeps one entry per CDR3 protein. The sample records hundreds of thousands of distinct CDR3 sequences, 35% to 40% being singletons. The V gene end was trimmed by 3 bases and the J gene end by 5 bases; junction bases not matched to a gene: 7. Germline assignment: CDR1 DFQATT and CDR2 SNEGSKA (reference sequence). There are 13 residues in the CDR3. This clonotype occurred a few times.

The chain employs TRBV20-1 and TRBJ2-7, with 7 positions matching TRBD1. The TCR sequence derives from a man aged 18 to 30 with Graves' hyperthyroidism. Sequencing used blood. CDR3 nucleotide sequence: TGCAGTGCTAGGGAGGACAGGAACCACGAGCAGTACTTC. It translates to CSAREDRNHEQYF.